Each of the 12 T cell receptor beta chains below was sequenced from the same sample in a study of CD8+ T cells in alopecia areata. As the sequencing template, cDNA was produced by extracting RNA and reverse transcribing it. TCRdb keeps only in-frame clones here, not all; method: immunoSEQ multiplex PCR. The data contain approximately 2,600 clones, less than 75% of them singletons. Sequenced sample: skin. These receptors were collected from a human donor in good health.

This clone came up once. The rearrangement links TRBV4-3 to TRBJ1-6; no clear D gene. The germline CDR1 and CDR2 sequences are LGHNA and YSLEER. The ends were cut back, 2 bases at V and 5 bases at J, with 7 bases in the middle. There are 14 residues in the CDR3. CDR3 region: CASSQTGDNSPLHF. CDR3 sequence (DNA): TGCGCCAGCAGCCAAACGGGTGATAATTCACCCCTCCACTTT.

The chain recombines TRBV2 with TRBJ2-2; 11 bases are shared with TRBD1. The V gene end was trimmed by 7 bases and the J gene end by 4 bases; junction bases not matched to a gene: 8. CDR1 is SNHLY and CDR2 is FYNNEI in the germline V gene. The CDR3 covers 16 residues. In DNA, the CDR3 is TGTGCCAGCACCCTGGGACAGGGGGGAGGCACCGGGGAGCTGTTTTTT. Its translation: CASTLGQGGGTGELFF.

The V and J genes are TRBV29-1 and TRBJ1-2; TRBD1 aligns across 10 bases. Germline CDR1 SQVTM, CDR2 ANQGSEA. The trim removed 7 bases at V and 4 bases at J, leaving 9 bases unmatched. The CDR3 totals 14 residues. The CDR3 protein is CSDTRTGGAYGYTF. The CDR3 DNA reads TGCAGCGATACTAGGACAGGGGGAGCCTATGGCTACACCTTC.

The chain couples TRBV7-2 to TRBJ2-7; TRBD2 might be the D (6 bases). In germline, CDR1 is SGHTA, CDR2 FQGNSA. CDR3 size: 14 residues. V lost 6 bases and J 3 bases, leaving 15 bases between the germline ends. CDR3 residues: CASRRTADYYEQYF. The CDR3 nucleotides read TGTGCCAGCAGAAGGACCGCGGACTACTACGAGCAGTACTTC.

The chain couples TRBV2 to TRBJ1-1; D is uncertain. Per germline, CDR1 SNHLY and CDR2 FYNNEI. Trimming cost V 8 bases and J 2 bases, with 18 bases left between them. This CDR3 region has 15 residues. The CDR3, as DNA: TGTGCCAGCCGGCAAGAGAGGTCTCTAAACACTGAAGCTTTCTTT. It translates to CASRQERSLNTEAFF.

On this clone: Its ends do not fully match the called genes, so a read error is possible. The chain couples TRBV7-2 to TRBJ2-5; 8 positions match TRBD2. This CDR3 region has 16 residues. Germline assignment: CDR1 SGHTA and CDR2 FQGNSA. Written as DNA, the CDR3 is TGTGCCAGTAGCTTTAGCGGGACGCCTATCCAAGAGACCCAGTACTTC. Translated: CASSFSGTPIQETQYF.

On this clone itself: Different DNA sequences within this sample yield the same CDR3. The chain uses TRBV10-1 and TRBJ2-3, with D perhaps matching TRBD1 (5 bases). V dropped 6 bases and J dropped 0 bases, with 7 bases sitting between them. CDR3 size: 13 residues. In germline, CDR1 is WNHNN, CDR2 SYGVQD (reference sequence). CDR3: CASRQDSTDTQYF. The CDR3 nucleotides are TGCGCCAGCAGACAGGATAGCACAGATACGCAGTATTTT.

This clone was seen just once. This chain joins TRBV20-1 and TRBJ1-4; unclear D gene. The CDR3 extends over 11 amino acids. CDR1 is DFQATT and CDR2 is SNEGSKA in the germline V gene (reference sequence). The V gene lost 6 bases and the J gene lost 8 bases, with 10 bases spanning the gap. This chain's CDR3 is CSAAPGEKLFF. The CDR3 coding sequence is TGCAGTGCAGCCCCTGGCGAAAAACTGTTTTTT.

The chain recombines TRBV7-2 with TRBJ2-5; TRBD2 matches 9 bases. Trimming cost V 3 bases and J 7 bases; bases outside gene matches: 9. Germline CDR1 reads SGHTA; CDR2 reads FQGNSA. The CDR3 covers 15 residues. CDR3 bases: TGTGCCAGCAGCTTCGCACCAATAGCGGGGGCGACCCAGTACTTC. It is translated as CASSFAPIAGATQYF.

The V call is TRBV7-8, the J call TRBJ2-2; D possibly corresponds to TRBD1 (5 bases). Trimming took off 5 bases at V and 0 bases at J, with 13 bases between the two ends. CDR3 length: 16 residues. Per germline, CDR1 SGHVS and CDR2 FQNEAQ. The CDR3 protein is CASSLRTLTNTGELFF. The CDR3 region has the DNA TGTGCCAGCAGCCTAAGGACACTTACGAACACCGGGGAGCTGTTTTTT.

The J gene is TRBJ1-1, the V gene TRBV6-1, with D possibly being TRBD1 (5 bases). Germline V lookup: CDR1 MNHNS, CDR2 SASEGT. CDR3 length: 14 residues. Trimming left V 5 bases short and J 2 bases short, with 12 bases between. The CDR3 bases are TGTGCCAGCAGTACATGGGACGGTAACACTGAAGCTTTCTTT. Translating it yields CASSTWDGNTEAFF.

This clone was recorded a few times. The rearrangement uses TRBV10-3 and TRBJ2-5; 10 positions agree with TRBD1. Germline V gene lookup returns CDR1 ENHRY and CDR2 SYGVKD. The length of the CDR3 is 16 residues. V lost 4 bases, J lost 4 bases, and 9 bases stayed unmatched. CDR3 in amino acids: CAISAPTGGFGETQYF. Here the CDR3 DNA reads TGTGCCATCAGTGCCCCGACAGGGGGCTTTGGAGAGACCCAGTACTTC.